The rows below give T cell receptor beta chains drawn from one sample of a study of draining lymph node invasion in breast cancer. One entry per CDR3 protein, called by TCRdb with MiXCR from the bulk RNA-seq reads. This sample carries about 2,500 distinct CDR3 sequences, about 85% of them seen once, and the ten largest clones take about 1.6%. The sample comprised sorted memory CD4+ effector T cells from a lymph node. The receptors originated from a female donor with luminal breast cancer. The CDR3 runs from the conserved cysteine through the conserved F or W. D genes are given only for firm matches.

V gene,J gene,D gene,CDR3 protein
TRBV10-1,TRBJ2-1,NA,CASKGGVNNEQFF
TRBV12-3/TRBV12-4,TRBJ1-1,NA,CASSLSGGLAGTEAFF
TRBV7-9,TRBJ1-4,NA,CASSLAAGQVVRLFF
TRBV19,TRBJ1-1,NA,CASSISPDSYGEAFF
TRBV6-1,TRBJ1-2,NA,CASSEGSYGYTF
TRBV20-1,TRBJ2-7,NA,CSARTHVGGEQYF
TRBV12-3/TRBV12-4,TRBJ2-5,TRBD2,CASSLGGLAGLETQYF
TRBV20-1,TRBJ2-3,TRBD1,CSARAGQGGADTQYF
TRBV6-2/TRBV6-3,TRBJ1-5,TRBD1,CASSSLDRGNQPQHF
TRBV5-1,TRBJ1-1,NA,CASGRGGTENTEAFF
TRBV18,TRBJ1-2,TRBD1,CASSPSGTGGFYGYTF
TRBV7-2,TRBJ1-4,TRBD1,CASSAQGAGNEKLFF
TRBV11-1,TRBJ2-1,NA,CASSLRLRTGNEQFF
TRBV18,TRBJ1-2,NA,CASSREDYGYTF
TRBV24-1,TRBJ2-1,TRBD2,CATSDRLARPNEQSF
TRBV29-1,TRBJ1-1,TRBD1,CSVTGAATEAFF
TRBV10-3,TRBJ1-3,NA,CATKGTIGEPIYF
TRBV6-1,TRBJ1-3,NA,CASSAAFSGNTIYF
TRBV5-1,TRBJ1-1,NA,CASSRERQQGLGTEAFF
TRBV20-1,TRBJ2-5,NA,CSARKETQYF
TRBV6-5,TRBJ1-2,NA,CASRETMNYGYTF
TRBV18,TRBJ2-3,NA,CASSPRDGSLDTQYF
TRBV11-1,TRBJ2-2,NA,CASSLEGVDTGELFF
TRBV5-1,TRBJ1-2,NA,CASSLVGDGYTF
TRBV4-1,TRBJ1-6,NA,CASSQDGAGSNSPLHF
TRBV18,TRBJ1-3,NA,CASSPLTGSDTIYF
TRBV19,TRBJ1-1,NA,CASSIQGGNTEAFF
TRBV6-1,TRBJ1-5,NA,CASSSQPQHF
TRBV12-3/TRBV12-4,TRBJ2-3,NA,CASTNVGGRTDTQYF
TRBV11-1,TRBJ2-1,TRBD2,CASSLALGSGGLGSYNEQFF
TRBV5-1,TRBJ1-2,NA,CASSSDGAYGYTF
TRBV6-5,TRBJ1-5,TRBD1,CASSYTSPTGGAGGNQPQHF
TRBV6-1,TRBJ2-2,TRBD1,CASSRDRARTGELFF
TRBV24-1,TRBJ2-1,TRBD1,CATSDSGQVTSYNEQFF
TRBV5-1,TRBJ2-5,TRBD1,CASGRDSAGETQYF
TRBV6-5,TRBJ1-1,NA,CASSPSLGEAFF
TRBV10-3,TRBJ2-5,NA,CAISDSHRETQYF
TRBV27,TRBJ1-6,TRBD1,CASSFSGQDNSPLHF
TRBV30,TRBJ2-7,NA,CAWETEDYEQYF
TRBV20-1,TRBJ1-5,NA,CSARDSYGQRQPQHF
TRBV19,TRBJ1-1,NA,CASSQSRADTEAFF
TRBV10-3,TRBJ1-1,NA,CAISAEGRGAVEAFF
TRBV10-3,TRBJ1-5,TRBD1,CAISGGQGADQPQHF
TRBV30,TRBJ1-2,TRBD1,CAWRMPGQGGYGYTF
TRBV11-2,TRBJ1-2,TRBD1,CASGHGTGDYTF
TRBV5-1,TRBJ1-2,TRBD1,CASSLGTAGYTF
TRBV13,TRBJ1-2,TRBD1,CASSLGTANYGYTF
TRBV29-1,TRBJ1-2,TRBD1,CSVLGQGAWGYTF
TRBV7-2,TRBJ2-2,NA,CASSRDRRGELFF
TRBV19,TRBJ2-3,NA,CASSMSWTTSTDTQYF
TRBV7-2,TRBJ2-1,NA,CASSWGAEQFF
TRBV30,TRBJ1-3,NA,CAWSVLDGNTIYF
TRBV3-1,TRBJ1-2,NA,CASSRKTGSGGYGYTF
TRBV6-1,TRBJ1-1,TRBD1,CASSQWTGGTEALF
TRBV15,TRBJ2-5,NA,CATSIVAASQETQYF
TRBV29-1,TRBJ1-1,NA,CSALGETLNTEAFF
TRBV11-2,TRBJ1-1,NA,CASTQGGRMNTEAFF
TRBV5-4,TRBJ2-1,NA,CASSLPGHYNEQFF
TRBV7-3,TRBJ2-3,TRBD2,CASSSWGLAGLQDTQYF